Listed below are T cell receptor beta chains from one sample, sequenced in a study of T-cell memory formation after mild COVID-19. From the 5' RACE reads, TCRdb called clonotypes with MiXCR, one entry per CDR3 protein. The repertoire holds roughly 180,000 distinct CDR3 sequences, with approximately 10% as singletons. The sample was PBMCs or a T cell subset sorted from them (not recorded which). The receptor set was obtained from a man between 18 and 35 years old who had mild COVID-19 (a few samples of this study predate the infection). Cell type and time point are not known. CDR3s include the opening cysteine and the closing phenylalanine or tryptophan. Fields, in order: V gene, J gene, D gene, clone size, CDR3 protein, CDR3 DNA. A D gene is named only where the DNA matches it firmly. Clone size appears in some rows only: once, few, many, or a class for an expanded clone.

>TRBV2|TRBJ2-1|TRBD2|.
CASSEASGNYNEQFF
TGTGCCAGCAGTGAAGCTAGCGGGAACTACAATGAGCAGTTCTTC
>TRBV15|TRBJ1-5|.|.
CATSPQDQPQHF
TGTGCCACCAGCCCCCAGGACCAGCCCCAGCATTTT
>TRBV20-1|TRBJ1-1|.|few
CSARRNTEAFF
TGCAGTGCTAGAAGGAACACTGAAGCTTTCTTT
>TRBV20-1|TRBJ2-3|TRBD2|.
CSARLAGKPTDTQYF
TGCAGTGCTAGGCTAGCGGGGAAACCCACAGATACGCAGTATTTT
>TRBV7-9|TRBJ1-5|.|.
CASSLGGRAGQPQHF
TGTGCCAGCAGCTTAGGTGGCAGGGCTGGTCAGCCCCAGCATTTT
>TRBV5-1|TRBJ2-1|.|.
CASSLQGTTYNEQFF
TGCGCCAGCAGCCTTCAGGGGACGACCTACAATGAGCAGTTCTTC
>TRBV25-1|TRBJ1-5|.|many
CASSVTGSNQPQHF
TGTGCCAGCAGCGTCACAGGTAGCAATCAGCCCCAGCATTTT
>TRBV5-6|TRBJ2-7|TRBD1|many
CASSLKGQGTYEQYF
TGTGCCAGCAGCTTGAAGGGACAGGGTACCTACGAGCAGTACTTC
>TRBV2|TRBJ1-5|TRBD1|few
CASSETTGVYQPQHF
TGTGCCAGCAGTGAAACTACAGGGGTGTATCAGCCCCAGCATTTT
>TRBV29-1|TRBJ2-1|TRBD2|.
CSGGQTSGNNEQFF
TGCAGCGGGGGGCAAACTAGCGGGAACAATGAGCAGTTCTTC
>TRBV7-2|TRBJ2-7|.|.
CASSASGSSYEQYF
TGTGCCAGCAGCGCATCAGGCTCCTCCTACGAGCAGTACTTC
>TRBV12-3/TRBV12-4|TRBJ2-5|TRBD1|many
CASSLTGVQETQYF
TGTGCCAGCAGCCTGACAGGGGTCCAAGAGACCCAGTACTTC
>TRBV6-2/TRBV6-3|TRBJ1-5|.|many
CASRRRGTNSNQPQHF
TGTGCCAGCCGCAGGCGGGGGACTAATAGCAATCAGCCCCAGCATTTT
>TRBV4-1|TRBJ2-3|.|.
CASSQLGTGHDTQYF
TGCGCCAGCAGCCAACTCGGAACAGGACATGATACGCAGTATTTT
>TRBV6-5|TRBJ2-3|.|few
CASRTRTGTTDTQYF
TGTGCCAGCAGGACTAGGACGGGAACTACAGATACGCAGTATTTT
>TRBV7-2|TRBJ1-2|TRBD1|.
CASSLGTGGFYGYTF
TGTGCCAGCAGCTTAGGGACAGGGGGCTTCTATGGCTACACCTTC
>TRBV7-2|TRBJ2-2|TRBD1|.
CASSLTGTANANTGELFF
TGTGCCAGCAGCTTAACCGGGACAGCGAATGCGAACACCGGGGAGCTGTTTTTT
>TRBV27|TRBJ2-5|.|many
CASSPSSRGRETQYF
TGTGCCAGCAGTCCCAGCTCCAGGGGTAGGGAGACCCAGTACTTC
>TRBV6-6|TRBJ1-4|.|.
CASSYARLGSTNEKLFF
TGTGCCAGCAGTTACGCCCGGCTCGGTTCAACTAATGAAAAACTGTTTTTT
>TRBV7-8|TRBJ2-3|TRBD2|.
CASSFSLLAGGLDTQYF
TGTGCCAGCAGCTTCTCCCTACTAGCGGGGGGACTAGATACGCAGTATTTT
>TRBV5-8|TRBJ2-7|.|.
CASSARGCGYEQYF
TGTGCCAGCAGCGCGAGGGGCTGTGGGTACGAGCAGTACTTC
>TRBV14|TRBJ1-1|.|few
CASSRTANPEAFF
TGTGCCAGCAGCCGGACGGCGAACCCTGAAGCTTTCTTT
>TRBV27|TRBJ2-6|TRBD1|.
CASSYRDRELSGANVLTF
TGTGCCAGCAGTTACCGGGACAGGGAGTTGTCTGGGGCCAACGTCCTGACTTTC
>TRBV5-1|TRBJ2-2|TRBD1|.
CASSWTGNTGELFF
TGCGCCAGCAGCTGGACAGGGAACACCGGGGAGCTGTTTTTT
>TRBV7-8|TRBJ2-7|.|few
CASSLGPKDYEQYF
TGTGCCAGCAGCCTGGGACCGAAGGACTACGAGCAGTACTTC
>TRBV7-2|TRBJ1-2|.|.
CASSLATGDGYTF
TGTGCCAGCAGCTTAGCGACCGGGGATGGCTACACCTTC
>TRBV6-2/TRBV6-3|TRBJ1-2|.|few
CASSFFGDGYTF
TGTGCCAGCAGTTTCTTTGGGGATGGCTACACCTTC
>TRBV12-3/TRBV12-4|TRBJ1-1|TRBD1|many
CASNNPGQGATEAFF
TGTGCCAGCAATAATCCGGGACAGGGGGCCACTGAAGCTTTCTTT
>TRBV12-3/TRBV12-4|TRBJ1-2|.|.
CASSSYSLRYGYTF
TGTGCCAGCAGTTCCTATTCCCTACGCTATGGCTACACCTTC
>TRBV6-2/TRBV6-3|TRBJ1-4|.|.
CASSSQGKKLFF
TGTGCCAGCAGTTCGCAGGGAAAAAAACTGTTTTTT
>TRBV7-7|TRBJ2-2|.|.
CASSPDRSGELFF
TGTGCCAGCAGCCCCGACAGGTCCGGGGAGCTGTTTTTT
>TRBV2|TRBJ2-3|.|many
CASSGLVTTDTQYF
TGTGCCAGCAGTGGTCTAGTTACCACAGATACGCAGTATTTT
>TRBV12-3/TRBV12-4|TRBJ1-3|TRBD1|few
CASRPGTGPGNTIYF
TGTGCCAGCAGACCCGGGACAGGGCCTGGAAACACCATATATTTT
>TRBV12-3/TRBV12-4|TRBJ2-2|.|.
CASSPLGTGELFF
TGTGCCAGCAGTCCTTTAGGCACCGGGGAGCTGTTTTTT
>TRBV5-1|TRBJ2-7|.|few
CASSGQSSYEQYF
TGCGCCAGCAGCGGGCAGAGCTCCTACGAGCAGTACTTC